This entry describes one T cell receptor (beta chain). Its antigen remains unknown. J gave up 1 base and V 2 bases, and 10 bases lay outside the gene matches. The CDR3 covers 17 residues. Germline CDR1 reads LGHDT; CDR2 reads YNNKEL (reference sequence). Researchers used 5'RACE with constant-segment primers to make TCR alpha and TCR beta cDNA libraries that carry sample barcodes and UMIs. Each CDR3 protein is one row after TCRdb ran MiXCR on the 5' RACE reads. The sample lists around 470,000 distinct CDR3 sequences, 20% occurring once. This sample was taken from a study of T-cell memory formation after mild COVID-19. Study results and caveats: Researchers report contracting CD4+ clones mostly in CM and EM, with CD8+ clones in EMRA.

The V gene is TRBV3-1, the J gene TRBJ2-7; 8 positions match TRBD1. Sequenced: PBMCs or a T cell subset sorted from them (not recorded which). This TCR was recovered from an adult woman who had mild COVID-19 (a few samples of this study predate the infection). Cell type and time point are not known. DNA for the CDR3: TGTGCCAGCAGCCAAAGCAGGGGGCAGGGTTGGTCCTACGAGCAGTACTTC. Translation: CASSQSRGQGWSYEQYF.